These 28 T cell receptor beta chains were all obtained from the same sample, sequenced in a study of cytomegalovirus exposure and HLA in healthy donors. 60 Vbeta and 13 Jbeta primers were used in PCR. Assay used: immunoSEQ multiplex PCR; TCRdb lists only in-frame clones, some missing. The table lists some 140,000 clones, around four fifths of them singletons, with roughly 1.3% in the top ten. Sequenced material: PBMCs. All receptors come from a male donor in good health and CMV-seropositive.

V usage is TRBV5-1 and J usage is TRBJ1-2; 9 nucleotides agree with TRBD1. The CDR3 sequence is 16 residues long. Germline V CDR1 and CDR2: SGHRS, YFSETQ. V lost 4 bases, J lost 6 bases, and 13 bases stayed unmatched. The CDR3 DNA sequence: TGCGCCAGCAGCCCGCCTATACAGGGGGCCGAGGATGGCTACACCTTC. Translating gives CASSPPIQGAEDGYTF.

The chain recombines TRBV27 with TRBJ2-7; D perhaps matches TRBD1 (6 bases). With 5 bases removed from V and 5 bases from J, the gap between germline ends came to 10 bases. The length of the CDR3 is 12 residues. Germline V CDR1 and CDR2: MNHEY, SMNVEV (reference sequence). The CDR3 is CASSPQGNEQYF. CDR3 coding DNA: TGTGCCAGCAGTCCACAGGGAAACGAGCAGTACTTC.

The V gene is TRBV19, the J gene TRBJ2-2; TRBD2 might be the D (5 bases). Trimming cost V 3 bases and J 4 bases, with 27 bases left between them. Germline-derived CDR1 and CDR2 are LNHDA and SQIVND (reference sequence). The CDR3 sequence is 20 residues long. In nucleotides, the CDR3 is TGTGCCAGTAGTATCCCCCGGGATTGGAGCGGAGACCCCTTCACCGGGGAGCTGTTTTTT. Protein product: CASSIPRDWSGDPFTGELFF.

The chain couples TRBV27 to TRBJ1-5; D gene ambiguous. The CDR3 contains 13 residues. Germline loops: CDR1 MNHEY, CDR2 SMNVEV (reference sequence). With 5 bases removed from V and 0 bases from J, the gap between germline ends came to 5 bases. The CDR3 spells CASSTSSNQPQHF. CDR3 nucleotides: TGTGCCAGCAGTACCAGTAGCAATCAGCCCCAGCATTTT.

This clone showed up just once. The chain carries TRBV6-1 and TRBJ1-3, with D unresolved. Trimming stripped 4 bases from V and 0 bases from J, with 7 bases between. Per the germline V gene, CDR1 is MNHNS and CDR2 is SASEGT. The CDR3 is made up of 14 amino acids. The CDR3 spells CASSAVISGNTIYF. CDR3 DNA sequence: TGTGCCAGCAGTGCAGTTATCTCTGGAAACACCATATATTTT.

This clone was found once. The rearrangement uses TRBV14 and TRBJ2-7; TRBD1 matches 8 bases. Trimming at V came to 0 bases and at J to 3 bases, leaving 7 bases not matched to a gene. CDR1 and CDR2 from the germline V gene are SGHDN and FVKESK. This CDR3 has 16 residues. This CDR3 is CASSQERTGSYYEQYF. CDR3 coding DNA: TGTGCCAGCAGCCAAGAAAGGACAGGGTCCTACTACGAGCAGTACTTC.

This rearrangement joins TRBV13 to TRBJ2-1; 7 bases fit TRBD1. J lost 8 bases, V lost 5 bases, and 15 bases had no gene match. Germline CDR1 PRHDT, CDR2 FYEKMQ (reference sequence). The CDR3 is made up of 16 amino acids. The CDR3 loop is CASSPMTGIVPYEQFF. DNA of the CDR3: TGTGCCAGCAGCCCAATGACAGGGATAGTTCCTTATGAGCAGTTCTTC.

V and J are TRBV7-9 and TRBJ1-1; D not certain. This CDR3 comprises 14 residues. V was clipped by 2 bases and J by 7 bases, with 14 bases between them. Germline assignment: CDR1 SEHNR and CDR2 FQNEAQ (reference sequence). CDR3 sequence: CASSLIQAAGEAFF. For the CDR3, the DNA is TGTGCCAGCAGCTTAATCCAGGCAGCGGGTGAAGCTTTCTTT. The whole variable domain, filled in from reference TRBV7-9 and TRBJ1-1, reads DTGVSQNPRHKITKRGQNVTFRCDPISEHNRLYWYRQTLGQGPEFLTYFQNEAQLEKSRLLSDRFSAERPKGSFSTLEIQRTEQGDSAMYLCASSLIQAAGEAFFGQGTRLTVV.

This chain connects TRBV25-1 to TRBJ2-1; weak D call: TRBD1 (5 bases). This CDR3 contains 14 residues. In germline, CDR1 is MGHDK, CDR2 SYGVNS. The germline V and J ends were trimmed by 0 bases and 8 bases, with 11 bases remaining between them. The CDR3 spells CASSEYDSSHEQFF. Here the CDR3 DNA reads TGTGCCAGCAGTGAATATGACAGTTCCCATGAGCAGTTCTTC. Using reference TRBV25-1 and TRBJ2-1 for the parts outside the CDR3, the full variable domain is EADIYQTPRYLVIGTGKKITLECSQTMGHDKMYWYQQDPGMELHLIHYSYGVNSTEKGDLSSESTVSRIRTEHFPLTLESARPSHTSQYLCASSEYDSSHEQFFGPGTRLTVL.

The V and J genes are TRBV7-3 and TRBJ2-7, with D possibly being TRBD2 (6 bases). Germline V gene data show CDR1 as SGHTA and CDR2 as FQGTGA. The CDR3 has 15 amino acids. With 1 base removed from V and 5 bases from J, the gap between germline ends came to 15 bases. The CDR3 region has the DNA TGTGCCAGCAGCTTAATCCCTAGCGACGTGCACGAGCAGTACTTC. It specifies CASSLIPSDVHEQYF.

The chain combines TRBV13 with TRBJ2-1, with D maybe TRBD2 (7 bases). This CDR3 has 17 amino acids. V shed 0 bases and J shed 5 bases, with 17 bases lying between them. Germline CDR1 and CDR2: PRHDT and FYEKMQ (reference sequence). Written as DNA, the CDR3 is TGTGCCAGCAGCTTAGGGGGACGGGGGGCGGTCCACAATGAGCAGTTCTTC. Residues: CASSLGGRGAVHNEQFF.

CDR3 in DNA: TGTGCCAGCAGCCCGGTGGCAGGGGGCGTCAACGAGCAGTACTTC. Translating it yields CASSPVAGGVNEQYF. The chain is built from TRBV6-1 and TRBJ2-7; 8 nucleotides align to TRBD1. The CDR3 covers 15 residues. Germline-derived CDR1 and CDR2 are MNHNS and SASEGT. V shed 6 bases and J 5 bases; nucleotides not matched to a gene: 12.

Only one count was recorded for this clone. The CDR3: CASRGQGATDTQYF. In DNA form, the CDR3 reads TGTGCCAGTAGGGGACAGGGGGCCACAGATACGCAGTATTTT. The chain is built from TRBV19 and TRBJ2-3, with 12 bases lining up with TRBD1. V shed 6 bases and J 2 bases; nucleotides not matched to a gene: 0. The CDR3 sequence is 14 residues long. Germline V gives CDR1 LNHDA, CDR2 SQIVND (reference sequence).

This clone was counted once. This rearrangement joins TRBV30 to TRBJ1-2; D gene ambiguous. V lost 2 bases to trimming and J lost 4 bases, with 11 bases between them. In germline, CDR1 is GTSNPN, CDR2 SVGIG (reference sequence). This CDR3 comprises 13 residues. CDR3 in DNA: TGTGCCTGGAGTCGCGGACTGAGCTATGGCTACACCTTC. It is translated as CAWSRGLSYGYTF.

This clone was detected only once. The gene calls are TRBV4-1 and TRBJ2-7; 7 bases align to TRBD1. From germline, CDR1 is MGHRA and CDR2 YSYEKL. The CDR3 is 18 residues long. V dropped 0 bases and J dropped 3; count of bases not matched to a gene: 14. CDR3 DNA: TGCGCCAGCAGCCAAGAAGGGGTGGACAGGTTTTGGGTCTACGAGCAGTACTTC. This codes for CASSQEGVDRFWVYEQYF.

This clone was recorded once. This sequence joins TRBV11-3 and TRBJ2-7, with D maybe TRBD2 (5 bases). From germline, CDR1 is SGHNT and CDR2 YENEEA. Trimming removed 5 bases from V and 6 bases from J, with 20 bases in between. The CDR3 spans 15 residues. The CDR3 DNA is TGTGCCAGCAGCCGTGGACCGCCCGGGGTTTCCGAGCAGTACTTC. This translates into CASSRGPPGVSEQYF.

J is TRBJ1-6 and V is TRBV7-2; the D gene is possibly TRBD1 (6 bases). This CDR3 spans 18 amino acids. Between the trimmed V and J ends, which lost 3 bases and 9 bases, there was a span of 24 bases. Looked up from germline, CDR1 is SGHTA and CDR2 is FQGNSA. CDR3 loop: CASSLGGGGRFMSSPLHF. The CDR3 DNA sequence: TGTGCCAGCAGCTTGGGGGGCGGGGGGCGCTTTATGTCTTCACCCCTCCACTTT.

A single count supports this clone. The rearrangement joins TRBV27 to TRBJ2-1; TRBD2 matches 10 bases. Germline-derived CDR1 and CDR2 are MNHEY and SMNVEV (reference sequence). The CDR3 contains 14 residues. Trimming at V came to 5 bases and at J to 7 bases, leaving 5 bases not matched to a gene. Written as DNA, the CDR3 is TGTGCCAGCAGTATTCGGACTAGCGGAAATGAGCAGTTCTTC. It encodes CASSIRTSGNEQFF.

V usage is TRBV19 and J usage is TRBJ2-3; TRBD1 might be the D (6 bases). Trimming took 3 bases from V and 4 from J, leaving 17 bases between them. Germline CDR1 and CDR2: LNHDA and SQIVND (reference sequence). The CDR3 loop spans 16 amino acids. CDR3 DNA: TGTGCCAGTAGTATGGGGGCGCAGCCAGGCTCAGATACGCAGTATTTT. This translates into CASSMGAQPGSDTQYF.

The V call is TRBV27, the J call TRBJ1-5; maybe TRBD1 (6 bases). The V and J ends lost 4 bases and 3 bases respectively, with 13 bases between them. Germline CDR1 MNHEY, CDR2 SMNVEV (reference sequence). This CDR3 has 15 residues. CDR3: CASSSDRYFNQPQHF. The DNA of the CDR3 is TGTGCCAGCAGTTCGGACAGATATTTCAATCAGCCCCAGCATTTT.

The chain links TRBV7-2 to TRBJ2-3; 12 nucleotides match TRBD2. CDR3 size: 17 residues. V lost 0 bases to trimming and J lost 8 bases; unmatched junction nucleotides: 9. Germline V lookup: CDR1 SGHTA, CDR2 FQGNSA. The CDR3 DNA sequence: TGTGCCAGCAGCTTAGCGCAACTAGCGGGGGGCGTAGCTACGCAGTATTTT. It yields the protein CASSLAQLAGGVATQYF. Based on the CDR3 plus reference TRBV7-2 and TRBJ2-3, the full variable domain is GAGVSQSPSNKVTEKGKDVELRCDPISGHTALYWYRQSLGQGLEFLIYFQGNSAPDKSGLPSDRFSAERTGGSVSTLTIQRTQQEDSAVYLCASSLAQLAGGVATQYFGPGTRLTVL.

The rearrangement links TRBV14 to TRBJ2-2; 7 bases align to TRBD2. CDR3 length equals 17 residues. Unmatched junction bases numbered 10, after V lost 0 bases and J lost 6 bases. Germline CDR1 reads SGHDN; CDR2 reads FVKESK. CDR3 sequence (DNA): TGTGCCAGCAGCCAAGATCCAGCCCCCGGGGGGTCCGGGGAGCTGTTTTTT. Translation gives CASSQDPAPGGSGELFF.

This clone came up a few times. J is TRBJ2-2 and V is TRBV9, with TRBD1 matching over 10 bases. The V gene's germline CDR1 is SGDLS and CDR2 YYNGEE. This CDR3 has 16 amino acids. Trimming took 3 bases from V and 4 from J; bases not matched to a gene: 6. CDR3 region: CASSGPGTGVTGELFF. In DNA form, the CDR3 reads TGTGCCAGCAGCGGCCCCGGGACAGGGGTCACCGGGGAGCTGTTTTTT.

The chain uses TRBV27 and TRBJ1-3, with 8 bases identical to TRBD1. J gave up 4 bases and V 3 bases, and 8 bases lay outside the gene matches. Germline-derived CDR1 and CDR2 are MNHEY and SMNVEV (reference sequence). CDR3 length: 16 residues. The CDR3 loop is CASSLRTGKVGNTIYF. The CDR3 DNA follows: TGTGCCAGCAGTTTGCGGACAGGGAAGGTAGGAAACACCATATATTTT.

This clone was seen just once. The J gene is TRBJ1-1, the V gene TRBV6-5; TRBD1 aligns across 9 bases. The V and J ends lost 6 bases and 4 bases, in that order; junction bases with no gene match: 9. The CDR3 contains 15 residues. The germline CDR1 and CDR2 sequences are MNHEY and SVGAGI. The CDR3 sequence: CASRIASDRGTEAFF. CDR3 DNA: TGTGCCAGCAGAATAGCATCGGACAGGGGCACTGAAGCTTTCTTT.

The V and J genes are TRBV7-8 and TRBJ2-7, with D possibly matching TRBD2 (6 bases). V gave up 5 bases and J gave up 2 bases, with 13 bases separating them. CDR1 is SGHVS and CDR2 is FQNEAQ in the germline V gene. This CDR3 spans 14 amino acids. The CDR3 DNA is TGTGCCAGCAGCCCCGGGACTCGACCCTACGAGCAGTACTTC. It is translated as CASSPGTRPYEQYF.

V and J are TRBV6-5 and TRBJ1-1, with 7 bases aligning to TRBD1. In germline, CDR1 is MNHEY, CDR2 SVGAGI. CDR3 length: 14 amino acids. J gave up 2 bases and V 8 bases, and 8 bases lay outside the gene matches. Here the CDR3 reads CASAAPGGNTEAFF. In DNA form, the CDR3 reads TGTGCCAGCGCCGCACCAGGGGGTAACACTGAAGCTTTCTTT.

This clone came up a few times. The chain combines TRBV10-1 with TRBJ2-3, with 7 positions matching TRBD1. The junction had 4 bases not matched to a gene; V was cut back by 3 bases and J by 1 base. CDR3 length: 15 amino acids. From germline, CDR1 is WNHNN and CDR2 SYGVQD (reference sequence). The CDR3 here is CASSDRTGGTDTQYF. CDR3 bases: TGCGCCAGCAGTGACCGGACAGGAGGCACAGATACGCAGTATTTT.